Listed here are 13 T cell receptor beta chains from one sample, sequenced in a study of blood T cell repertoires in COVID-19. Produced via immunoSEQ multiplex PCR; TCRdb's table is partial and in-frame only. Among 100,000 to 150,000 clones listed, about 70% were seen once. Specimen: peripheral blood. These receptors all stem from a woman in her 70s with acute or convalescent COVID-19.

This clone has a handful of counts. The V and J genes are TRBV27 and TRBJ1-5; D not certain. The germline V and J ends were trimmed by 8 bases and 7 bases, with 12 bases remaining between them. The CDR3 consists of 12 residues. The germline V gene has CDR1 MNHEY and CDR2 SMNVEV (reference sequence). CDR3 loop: CASSDSVQPQHF. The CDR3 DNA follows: TGTGCCAGCTCCGATTCGGTGCAGCCCCAGCATTTT.

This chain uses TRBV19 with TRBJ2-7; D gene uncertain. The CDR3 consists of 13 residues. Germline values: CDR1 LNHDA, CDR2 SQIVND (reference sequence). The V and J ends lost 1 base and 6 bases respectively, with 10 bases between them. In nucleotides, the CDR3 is TGTGCCAGTAGTATAGGGCCCTCGATCGAGCAGTACTTC. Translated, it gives CASSIGPSIEQYF.

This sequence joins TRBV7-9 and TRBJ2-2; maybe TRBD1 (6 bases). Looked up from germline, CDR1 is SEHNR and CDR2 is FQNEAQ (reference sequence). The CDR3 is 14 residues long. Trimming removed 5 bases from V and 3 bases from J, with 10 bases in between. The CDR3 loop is CASSPQGYTGELFF. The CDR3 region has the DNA TGTGCCAGCAGCCCCCAGGGGTACACCGGGGAGCTGTTTTTT.

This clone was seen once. The CDR3 reads CASSLAGASSYEQYF. CDR3 DNA sequence: TGTGCCAGCAGCTTAGCGGGCGCGAGCTCCTACGAGCAGTACTTC. The chain employs TRBV7-9 and TRBJ2-7, with D unclear. The V gene lost 0 bases and the J gene lost 0 bases, with 9 bases spanning the gap. This CDR3 spans 15 amino acids. The germline V gene has CDR1 SEHNR and CDR2 FQNEAQ (reference sequence). The whole variable domain, filled in from reference TRBV7-9 and TRBJ2-7, reads DTGVSQNPRHKITKRGQNVTFRCDPISEHNRLYWYRQTLGQGPEFLTYFQNEAQLEKSRLLSDRFSAERPKGSFSTLEIQRTEQGDSAMYLCASSLAGASSYEQYFGPGTRLTVT.

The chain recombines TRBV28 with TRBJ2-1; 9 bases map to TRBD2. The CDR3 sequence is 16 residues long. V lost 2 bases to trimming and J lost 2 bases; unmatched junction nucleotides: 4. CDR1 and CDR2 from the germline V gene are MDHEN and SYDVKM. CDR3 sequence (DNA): TGTGCCAGCAGTTTACAGGGACTAGCAACCTACAATGAGCAGTTCTTC. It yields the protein CASSLQGLATYNEQFF.

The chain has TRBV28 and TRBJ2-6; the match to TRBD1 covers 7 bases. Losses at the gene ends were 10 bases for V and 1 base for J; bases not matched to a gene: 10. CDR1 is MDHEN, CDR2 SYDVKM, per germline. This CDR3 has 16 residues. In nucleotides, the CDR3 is TGTGCCACCACAAGGACAGGCTTTTCTGGGGCCAACGTCCTGACTTTC. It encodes CATTRTGFSGANVLTF.

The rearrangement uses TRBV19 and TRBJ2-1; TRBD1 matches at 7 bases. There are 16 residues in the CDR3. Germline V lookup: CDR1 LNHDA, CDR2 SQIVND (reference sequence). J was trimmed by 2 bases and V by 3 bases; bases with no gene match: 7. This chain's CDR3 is CASSILPGQTYNEQFF. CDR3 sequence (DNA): TGTGCCAGTAGTATCCTTCCGGGACAGACCTACAATGAGCAGTTCTTC.

CDR3 coding DNA: TGTGCCAGCAGTTCGCACAGGGAAGGCTACACCTTC. Translating it yields CASSSHREGYTF. The chain couples TRBV6-2 or TRBV6-3 to TRBJ1-2; D is perhaps TRBD1 (6 bases). Trimming cost V 4 bases and J 8 bases, with 11 bases left between them. Germline V gene lookup returns CDR1 MNHEY and CDR2 SVGEGT. The CDR3 contains 12 residues.

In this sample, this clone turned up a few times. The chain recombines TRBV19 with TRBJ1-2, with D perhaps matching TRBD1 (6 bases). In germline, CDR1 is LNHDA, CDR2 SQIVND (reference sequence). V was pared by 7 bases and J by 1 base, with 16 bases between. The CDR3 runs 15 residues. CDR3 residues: CASTVTRTDNYGYTF. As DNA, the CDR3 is TGTGCCAGTACCGTAACCCGGACAGATAACTATGGCTACACCTTC.

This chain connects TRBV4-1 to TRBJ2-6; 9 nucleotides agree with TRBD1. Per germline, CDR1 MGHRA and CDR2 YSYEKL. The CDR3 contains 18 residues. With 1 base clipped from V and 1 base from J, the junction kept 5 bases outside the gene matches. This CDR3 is CASSQGTGAGSGANVLTF. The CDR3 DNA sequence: TGCGCCAGCAGCCAAGGGACAGGGGCGGGGTCTGGGGCCAACGTCCTGACTTTC.

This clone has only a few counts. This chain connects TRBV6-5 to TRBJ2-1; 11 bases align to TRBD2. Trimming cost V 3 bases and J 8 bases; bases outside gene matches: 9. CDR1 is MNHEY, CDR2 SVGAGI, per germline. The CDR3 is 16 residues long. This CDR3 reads CASSYTSGSVSHEQFF. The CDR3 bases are TGTGCCAGCAGTTATACTAGCGGGAGTGTTTCCCATGAGCAGTTCTTC.

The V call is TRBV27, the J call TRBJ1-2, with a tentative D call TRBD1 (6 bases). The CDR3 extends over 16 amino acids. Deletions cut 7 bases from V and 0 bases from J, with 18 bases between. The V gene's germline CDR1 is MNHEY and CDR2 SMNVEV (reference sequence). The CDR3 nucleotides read TGTGCCAGCACCACATTCCAGGGGAGACCTAACTATGGCTACACCTTC. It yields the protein CASTTFQGRPNYGYTF.

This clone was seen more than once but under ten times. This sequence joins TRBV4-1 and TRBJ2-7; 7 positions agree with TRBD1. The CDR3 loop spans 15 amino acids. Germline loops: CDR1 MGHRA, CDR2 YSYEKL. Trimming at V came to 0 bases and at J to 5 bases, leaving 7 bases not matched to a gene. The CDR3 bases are TGCGCCAGCAGCCAAGATGGCCAGGGACAGAACGAGCAGTACTTC. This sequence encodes CASSQDGQGQNEQYF.